This T cell receptor beta chain is from a study of T-cell reconstitution after alpha-beta-depleted transplantation in children. Study-wide results and caveats: Alpha-beta T cells present about two months after transplant were reported to originate from several hundred expanded graft clones. Several patients had high TCRbeta diversity at day 60; it came from surviving recipient T cells and thymic progenitors.

The germline gives CDR1 DFQATT, CDR2 SNEGSKA (reference sequence). The V gene end was trimmed by 6 bases and the J gene end by 1 base; junction bases not matched to a gene: 4. The CDR3 totals 13 residues. This clonotype was picked up many times. Its antigen is currently unknown. A TCRbeta library incorporating unique molecular identifiers was prepared. MiXCR, run by TCRdb on the PCR reads, gives a single entry per CDR3 protein. The profile shows around 140,000 distinct CDR3 sequences, 8% to 10% of them singletons. The rearrangement links TRBV20-1 to TRBJ2-3; 7 bases fit TRBD1. This sequence originates from a female patient aged 2-9 years who had a stem cell transplant for congenital amegakaryocytic thrombocytopenia, so the T cells may come from the graft donor. This specimen was PBMCs, mostly from graft donor cells, taken 180 days after TCRalphabeta/CD19-depleted stem cell transplant. CDR3 coding DNA: TGCAGTGCCCTAGGACAGGGCACAGATACGCAGTATTTT. Amino acid sequence: CSALGQGTDTQYF.